This T cell receptor (beta chain) was obtained from a study of T cells in Graves' hyperthyroidism and ophthalmopathy. Many counts were recorded for this clonotype. Germline loops: CDR1 SNHLY, CDR2 FYNNEI. The V end lost 3 bases, the J end lost 3 bases, and 5 bases lay between the germline ends. The CDR3 extends over 12 amino acids. Each person with ophthalmopathy scored at least 3 on the Clinical Activity Score, reached NOSPECS grade 4 or higher, and had been ill under 3 months. It was uncontrolled infection, other autoimmune disease, pregnancy or lactation that excluded patients. Template material for amplifying TCR beta CDR3 regions consisted of RNA transcripts. The HTBI set primed first-round TCR CDR3 RT-PCR. MiXCR was run by TCRdb on the multiplex PCR reads, yielding one entry per CDR3 protein. The sample includes about 480,000 distinct CDR3 sequences, about 20% seen only once; the top ten take around 50%.

The sequenced sample consisted of blood. The chain employs TRBV2 and TRBJ1-1; D gene unclear. The clonotype comes from a woman between 65 and 79 years old with Graves' ophthalmopathy. CDR3 protein: CASSDRHTEAFF. DNA of the CDR3: TGTGCCAGCAGTGACAGACACACTGAAGCTTTCTTT.